This is a list of T cell receptor beta chains from one sample in a study of shared clonotypes between healthy human individuals. Libraries were prepared by immunoSEQ multiplex PCR; TCRdb keeps only in-frame clonotypes and omits some of them. The sample gives under 1 million clones, 95% to 97% of which show up once; over 0.2% is in the top ten. Sequencing was done on a sample of naive CD8+ T cells sorted from blood. Source of these receptors: a man in his thirties or forties in good health. Both conserved end residues are part of each CDR3. The order of the fields is D gene, clone size, J gene, V gene, CDR3 protein, CDR3 DNA. D genes are given only for firm matches. Part of the rows lack a size; the others show once, few, many or a class for expanded clones.

d_call: -
clone_size: -
j_call: TRBJ2-1
v_call: TRBV7-9
cdr3_aa: CASSKGGYYNEQFF
cdr3_nt: TGTGCCAGCAGCAAGGGGGGTTACTACAATGAGCAGTTCTTC

d_call: TRBD2
clone_size: -
j_call: TRBJ2-3
v_call: TRBV30
cdr3_aa: CAWSGLAGSPRSTDTQYF
cdr3_nt: TGTGCCTGGAGTGGGCTAGCGGGGAGTCCTCGGAGCACAGATACGCAGTATTTT

d_call: -
clone_size: -
j_call: TRBJ2-1
v_call: TRBV10-1
cdr3_aa: CASSPTRVNEQFF
cdr3_nt: TGCGCCAGCAGTCCGACGCGGGTCAATGAGCAGTTCTTC

d_call: -
clone_size: few
j_call: TRBJ1-1
v_call: TRBV27
cdr3_aa: CASSLWGNTEAFF
cdr3_nt: TGTGCCAGCAGTTTATGGGGGAACACTGAAGCTTTCTTT

d_call: -
clone_size: -
j_call: TRBJ2-3
v_call: TRBV7-9
cdr3_aa: CASSDPGHYTQYF
cdr3_nt: TGTGCCAGCAGTGACCCGGGACACTATACGCAGTATTTT

d_call: -
clone_size: -
j_call: TRBJ2-7
v_call: TRBV28
cdr3_aa: CATRDIIKAYEQYF
cdr3_nt: TGTGCCACCAGAGACATAATAAAAGCCTACGAGCAGTACTTC

d_call: TRBD2
clone_size: -
j_call: TRBJ2-1
v_call: TRBV18
cdr3_aa: CASSPTGGAVFDEQFF
cdr3_nt: TGTGCCAGCTCACCCACGGGGGGGGCGGTGTTTGATGAGCAGTTCTTC

d_call: -
clone_size: -
j_call: TRBJ2-2
v_call: TRBV7-6
cdr3_aa: CASSLGGGNTGELFF
cdr3_nt: TGTGCCAGCAGCTTGGGGGGTGGTAACACCGGGGAGCTGTTTTTT

d_call: TRBD1
clone_size: -
j_call: TRBJ2-7
v_call: TRBV6-1
cdr3_aa: CASSSWTGPYEQYF
cdr3_nt: TGTGCCAGCAGCTCCTGGACAGGACCCTACGAGCAGTACTTC

d_call: -
clone_size: -
j_call: TRBJ2-3
v_call: TRBV14
cdr3_aa: CASSQEVEGDTQYF
cdr3_nt: TGTGCCAGCAGCCAAGAGGTCGAGGGGGATACGCAGTATTTT

d_call: TRBD2
clone_size: -
j_call: TRBJ2-7
v_call: TRBV13
cdr3_aa: CASSLGDRLAGGEQYF
cdr3_nt: TGTGCCAGCAGCTTAGGAGACAGGCTAGCGGGTGGCGAGCAGTACTTC

d_call: TRBD1
clone_size: -
j_call: TRBJ2-1
v_call: TRBV9
cdr3_aa: CASSAWTGPYNEQFF
cdr3_nt: TGTGCCAGCAGCGCCTGGACAGGACCCTACAATGAGCAGTTCTTC

d_call: TRBD2
clone_size: -
j_call: TRBJ2-7
v_call: TRBV4-1
cdr3_aa: CASSPGTSGTEVHF
cdr3_nt: TGCGCCAGCAGCCCCGGGACTAGCGGGACTGAGGTGCACTTC

d_call: -
clone_size: -
j_call: TRBJ2-7
v_call: TRBV7-9
cdr3_aa: CASSLPSHHEQYF
cdr3_nt: TGTGCCAGCAGCTTACCCAGTCACCACGAGCAGTACTTC

d_call: -
clone_size: -
j_call: TRBJ2-3
v_call: TRBV30
cdr3_aa: CAWSDERTDTQYF
cdr3_nt: TGTGCCTGGAGTGACGAGCGCACAGATACGCAGTATTTT

d_call: -
clone_size: -
j_call: TRBJ2-1
v_call: TRBV27
cdr3_aa: CASSTILVLREQFF
cdr3_nt: TGTGCCAGCAGTACCATACTAGTTCTGAGGGAGCAGTTCTTC

d_call: -
clone_size: once
j_call: TRBJ1-1
v_call: TRBV28
cdr3_aa: CASSFTSGMGDTEAFF
cdr3_nt: TGTGCCAGCAGTTTTACTTCGGGGATGGGTGACACTGAAGCTTTCTTT

d_call: -
clone_size: -
j_call: TRBJ2-1
v_call: TRBV9
cdr3_aa: CASNPHWAAEDSSEQFF
cdr3_nt: TGTGCCAGCAACCCCCATTGGGCAGCGGAGGATTCGTCTGAGCAGTTCTTC

d_call: TRBD2
clone_size: -
j_call: TRBJ2-7
v_call: TRBV7-2
cdr3_aa: CASSQGLAGGPSYEQYF
cdr3_nt: TGTGCCAGCAGCCAAGGACTAGCGGGAGGGCCATCCTACGAGCAGTACTTC

d_call: TRBD1
clone_size: -
j_call: TRBJ2-7
v_call: TRBV28
cdr3_aa: CASSVRDRASEQYF
cdr3_nt: TGTGCCAGCAGTGTCCGGGACAGAGCAAGCGAGCAGTACTTC

d_call: -
clone_size: -
j_call: TRBJ2-1
v_call: TRBV11-3
cdr3_aa: CASSLSNYGNNEQFF
cdr3_nt: TGTGCCAGCAGCTTATCGAATTACGGTAACAATGAGCAGTTCTTC

d_call: -
clone_size: -
j_call: TRBJ2-7
v_call: TRBV7-9
cdr3_aa: CASSLGVRTGLYEQYF
cdr3_nt: TGTGCCAGCAGCCTAGGGGTGCGGACGGGGCTTTACGAGCAGTACTTC

d_call: -
clone_size: -
j_call: TRBJ1-5
v_call: TRBV6-5
cdr3_aa: CASSAGYNQPQHF
cdr3_nt: TGTGCCAGCAGTGCAGGGTACAATCAGCCCCAGCATTTT

d_call: -
clone_size: -
j_call: TRBJ1-1
v_call: TRBV9
cdr3_aa: CASSVGPEELNTEAFF
cdr3_nt: TGTGCCAGCAGCGTAGGGCCCGAGGAACTGAACACTGAAGCTTTCTTT

d_call: -
clone_size: -
j_call: TRBJ2-1
v_call: TRBV4-1
cdr3_aa: CASSQDQSLNEQFF
cdr3_nt: TGCGCCAGCAGCCAAGATCAAAGTCTGAATGAGCAGTTCTTC

d_call: -
clone_size: -
j_call: TRBJ1-2
v_call: TRBV5-5
cdr3_aa: CASSWGLEGTDYTF
cdr3_nt: TGTGCCAGCAGCTGGGGCCTTGAGGGAACCGACTACACCTTC

d_call: -
clone_size: -
j_call: TRBJ1-4
v_call: TRBV2
cdr3_aa: CASSRTANEKLFF
cdr3_nt: TGTGCCAGCAGTCGGACAGCTAATGAAAAACTGTTTTTT

d_call: -
clone_size: -
j_call: TRBJ2-7
v_call: TRBV6-1
cdr3_aa: CASNTPTGLHYEQYF
cdr3_nt: TGTGCCAGCAATACCCCGACAGGACTACACTACGAGCAGTACTTC

d_call: TRBD1
clone_size: -
j_call: TRBJ1-2
v_call: TRBV7-9
cdr3_aa: CASSLGQDYGYTF
cdr3_nt: TGTGCCAGCAGCTTGGGACAGGATTATGGCTACACCTTC

d_call: -
clone_size: -
j_call: TRBJ2-3
v_call: TRBV27
cdr3_aa: CASFGAGSSGDTQYF
cdr3_nt: TGTGCCAGTTTTGGGGCTGGCAGTTCGGGAGATACGCAGTATTTT

d_call: TRBD2
clone_size: -
j_call: TRBJ2-7
v_call: TRBV5-6
cdr3_aa: CASSLGLAGGPSYEQYF
cdr3_nt: TGTGCCAGCAGCTTGGGGCTAGCGGGAGGGCCCTCCTACGAGCAGTACTTC

d_call: TRBD1
clone_size: once
j_call: TRBJ2-7
v_call: TRBV4-1
cdr3_aa: CASSQEGQSSYEQYF
cdr3_nt: TGCGCCAGCAGCCAAGAGGGACAGAGCTCCTACGAGCAGTACTTC